This T cell receptor beta chain is drawn from a study of CD8+ T cells in alopecia areata. For the study at large: Treated patients were given oral tofacitinib, which was dosed at 5 to 10 mg twice daily.

V was trimmed by 1 base and J by 8 bases, leaving 8 bases between them. CDR3 length: 11 amino acids. In germline, CDR1 is GTSNPN, CDR2 SVGIG (reference sequence). RNA extraction and reverse transcription yielded cDNA as sequencing template. Method: immunoSEQ multiplex PCR; TCRdb's copy keeps in-frame clones and lacks some. The table shows approximately 150,000 clones, with over 80% occurring only once. The sequenced sample was CD8+ T cells sorted from blood, obtained at week 0. This TCR derives from a human donor with alopecia areata. The V and J genes are TRBV30 and TRBJ1-1, with D perhaps TRBD1 (6 bases). The CDR3 here is CAWSETGEAFF. Here the CDR3 DNA reads TGTGCCTGGAGTGAAACAGGGGAAGCTTTCTTT.